This TCR beta chain was sequenced during a study of T cell responses to AZD1222 COVID-19 vaccine. Study overall: Samples with a second dose at about 4 or about 12 weeks were pooled together.

Study-wide results and limits: Vaccine-related CD4 TCRs covered spike, predominating at 160-218 and 743-854.

Of note for this clone: Its antigen is still unknown.

Profiled with immunoSEQ multiplex PCR; TCRdb holds only in-frame clones, not every one. The table shows approximately 90,000 clones, with around nine tenths occurring only once. Germline-derived CDR1 and CDR2 are SGHKS and YYEKEE (reference sequence). The V gene lost 0 bases and the J gene lost 0 bases, with 12 bases spanning the gap. This CDR3 has 16 residues. This TCR was sampled from an adult in good health. The chain recombines TRBV5-5 with TRBJ1-1; tentatively, D is TRBD1 (5 bases). The sample consisted of peripheral blood, taken on day 0 of AZD1222 vaccination. CDR3 residues: CASSLDAGRLNTEAFF. In nucleotides, the CDR3 is TGTGCCAGCAGCTTGGATGCAGGGCGGTTGAACACTGAAGCTTTCTTT.